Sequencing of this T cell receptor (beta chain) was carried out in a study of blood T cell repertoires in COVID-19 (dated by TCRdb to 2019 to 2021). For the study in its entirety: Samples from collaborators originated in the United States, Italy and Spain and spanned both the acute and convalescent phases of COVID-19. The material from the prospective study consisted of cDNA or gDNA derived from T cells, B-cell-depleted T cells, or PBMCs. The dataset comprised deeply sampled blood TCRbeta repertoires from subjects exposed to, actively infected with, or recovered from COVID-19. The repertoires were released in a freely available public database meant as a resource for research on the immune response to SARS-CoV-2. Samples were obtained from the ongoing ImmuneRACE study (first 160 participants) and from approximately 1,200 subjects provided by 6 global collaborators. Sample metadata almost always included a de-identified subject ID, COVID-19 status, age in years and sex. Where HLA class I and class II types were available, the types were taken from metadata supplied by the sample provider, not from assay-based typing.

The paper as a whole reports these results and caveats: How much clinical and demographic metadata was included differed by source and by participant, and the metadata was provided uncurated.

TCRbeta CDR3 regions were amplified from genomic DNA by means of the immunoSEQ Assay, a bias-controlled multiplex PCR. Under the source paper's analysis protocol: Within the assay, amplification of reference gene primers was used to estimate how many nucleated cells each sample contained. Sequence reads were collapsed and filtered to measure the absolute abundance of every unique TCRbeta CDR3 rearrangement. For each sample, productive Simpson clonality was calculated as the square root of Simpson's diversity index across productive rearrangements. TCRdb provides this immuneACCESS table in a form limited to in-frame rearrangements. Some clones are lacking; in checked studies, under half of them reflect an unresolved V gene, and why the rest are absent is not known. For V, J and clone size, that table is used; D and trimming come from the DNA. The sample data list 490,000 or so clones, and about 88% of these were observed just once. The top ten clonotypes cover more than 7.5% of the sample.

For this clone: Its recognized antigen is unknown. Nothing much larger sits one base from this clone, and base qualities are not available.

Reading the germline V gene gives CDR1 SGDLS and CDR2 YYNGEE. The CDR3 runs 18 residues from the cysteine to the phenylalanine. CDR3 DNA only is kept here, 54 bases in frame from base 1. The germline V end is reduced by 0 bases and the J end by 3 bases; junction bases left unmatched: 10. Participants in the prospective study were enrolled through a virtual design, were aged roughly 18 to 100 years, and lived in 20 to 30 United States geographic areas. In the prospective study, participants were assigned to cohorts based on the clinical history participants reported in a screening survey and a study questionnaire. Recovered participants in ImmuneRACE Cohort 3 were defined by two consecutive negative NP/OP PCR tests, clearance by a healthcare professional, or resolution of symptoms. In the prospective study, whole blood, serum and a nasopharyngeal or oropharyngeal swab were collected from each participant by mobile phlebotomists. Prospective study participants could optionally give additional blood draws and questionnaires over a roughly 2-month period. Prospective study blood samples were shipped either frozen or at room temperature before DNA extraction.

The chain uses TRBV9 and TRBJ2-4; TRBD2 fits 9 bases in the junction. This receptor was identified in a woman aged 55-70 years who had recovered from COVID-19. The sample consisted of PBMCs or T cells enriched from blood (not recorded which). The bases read TGTGCCAGCAGCGTAGGCGGGGGGGTTAGTCTCGGCAAAAACATTCAGTACTTC. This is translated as CASSVGGGVSLGKNIQYF.